The 31 T cell receptor beta chains in this list originate from one sample, sequenced in a study of cytomegalovirus exposure and HLA in healthy donors. The primer mix had 60 Vbeta and 13 Jbeta primers. The protocol was immunoSEQ multiplex PCR, while the TCRdb copy is restricted to in-frame clones and leaves out a portion. The data contain roughly 110,000 clones, approximately 79% of them singletons. The sample consisted of PBMCs. These receptors all stem from a woman between 40 and 55 years old in good health and CMV-seropositive.

The genes are TRBV18 and TRBJ2-2; D unclear. The V gene lost 1 base and the J gene lost 2 bases, with 8 bases spanning the gap. Looked up from germline, CDR1 is KGHSH and CDR2 is LQKENI. This CDR3 region has 15 residues. CDR3 in DNA: TGTGCCAGCTCACCACGTCCTTCTAACACCGGGGAGCTGTTTTTT. Translating gives CASSPRPSNTGELFF.

Only one count was recorded for this clone. This sequence joins TRBV7-2 and TRBJ1-3; D may be TRBD1 (6 bases). CDR1 is SGHTA, CDR2 FQGNSA, per germline. Trimming stripped 6 bases from V and 2 bases from J, with 11 bases between. The CDR3 has 14 residues. The CDR3 DNA sequence: TGTGCCAGCAGTTACGGACAGACTGGAAACACCATATATTTT. It specifies CASSYGQTGNTIYF.

The chain recombines TRBV7-8 with TRBJ1-1; D is ambiguous. The germline V gene encodes CDR1 SGHVS and CDR2 FQNEAQ. Trimming stripped 5 bases from V and 0 bases from J, with 7 bases between. The CDR3 is 13 residues long. The CDR3 protein is CASSPTVNTEAFF. In DNA, the CDR3 is TGTGCCAGCAGCCCCACAGTGAACACTGAAGCTTTCTTT.

Of note for this clone: The junction does not match germline at one end; this may be a read error. In the same sample, other DNA sequences code for this CDR3. The J gene is TRBJ2-7, the V gene TRBV6-1, with D perhaps matching TRBD1 (6 bases). The CDR3 is made up of 11 amino acids. The V gene's germline CDR1 is MNHNS and CDR2 SASEGT. Here the CDR3 reads CASRGQYEQYF. CDR3 coding DNA: TGCGCCAGCAGAGGACAGTACGAGCAGTACTTC.

This sequence joins TRBV9 and TRBJ1-2, with D tentatively TRBD1 (6 bases). The germline CDR1 and CDR2 sequences are SGDLS and YYNGEE. Trimming stripped 0 bases from V and 8 bases from J, with 8 bases between. CDR3 length: 12 residues. The CDR3 loop is CASSVVQGGYTF. DNA for the CDR3: TGTGCCAGCAGCGTAGTTCAGGGGGGCTACACCTTC.

This clone was counted only a few times. This chain connects TRBV7-8 to TRBJ1-6, with no clear D. Germline CDR1 is SGHVS and CDR2 is FQNEAQ. The CDR3 has 14 residues. V was pared by 2 bases and J by 4 bases, with 6 bases between. The CDR3 DNA is TGTGCCAGCAGCTTAACAGTTTATAATTCACCCCTCCACTTT. As protein: CASSLTVYNSPLHF. Looking up the rest from reference TRBV7-8 and TRBJ1-6 gives the full variable domain: GAGVSQSPRYKVAKRGQDVALRCDPISGHVSLFWYQQALGQGPEFLTYFQNEAQLDKSGLPSDRFFAERPEGSVSTLKIQRTQQEDSAVYLCASSLTVYNSPLHFGNGTRLTVT.

The table lists this clone with a few counts. CDR3 protein: CASSQDMKRDNSPLHF. Written as DNA, the CDR3 is TGCGCCAGCAGCCAAGATATGAAGCGGGATAATTCACCCCTCCACTTT. V is TRBV4-3 and J is TRBJ1-6; D unclear. The CDR3 has 16 residues. Between the trimmed V and J ends, which lost 0 bases and 5 bases, there was a span of 11 bases. CDR1 is LGHNA and CDR2 is YSLEER in the germline V gene.

The rearrangement joins TRBV6-6 to TRBJ1-1, with TRBD1 matching over 8 bases. J gave up 3 bases and V 6 bases, and 6 bases lay outside the gene matches. CDR1 is MNHNY, CDR2 SVGAGI, per germline (reference sequence). CDR3 size: 14 residues. The CDR3 sequence is CASRAGGKYTEAFF. The CDR3 region has the DNA TGTGCCAGCAGAGCAGGGGGCAAGTACACTGAAGCTTTCTTT.

This sequence joins TRBV5-1 and TRBJ2-4; D might be TRBD1 (6 bases). The CDR3 covers 14 residues. Trimming left V 4 bases short and J 5 bases short, with 13 bases between. Per the germline V gene, CDR1 is SGHRS and CDR2 is YFSETQ. The CDR3 coding sequence is TGCGCCAGCAGCAAACAGGGCTTGCAAAACATTCAGTACTTC. Protein: CASSKQGLQNIQYF.

This chain uses TRBV13 with TRBJ2-7, with D hard to call. V was clipped by 3 bases and J by 1 base, with 10 bases between them. Germline lookup yields CDR1 PRHDT and CDR2 FYEKMQ (reference sequence). CDR3 length: 14 residues. The CDR3 DNA reads as TGTGCCAGCAGCTTCTCGGGTAGTTCCTACGAGCAGTACTTC. It is translated as CASSFSGSSYEQYF.

This chain joins TRBV5-1 and TRBJ2-5; TRBD2 aligns across 11 bases. Germline lookup yields CDR1 SGHRS and CDR2 YFSETQ. The CDR3 sequence is 16 residues long. Unmatched junction bases numbered 9, after V lost 1 base and J lost 7 bases. The CDR3, as DNA: TGCGCCAGCAGCTTGACGACTAGCGGGACAACGGGGACCCAGTACTTC. It translates to CASSLTTSGTTGTQYF. Using reference TRBV5-1 and TRBJ2-5 for the parts outside the CDR3, the full variable domain is KAGVTQTPRYLIKTRGQQVTLSCSPISGHRSVSWYQQTPGQGLQFLFEYFSETQRNKGNFPGRFSGRQFSNSRSEMNVSTLELGDSALYLCASSLTTSGTTGTQYFGPGTRLLVL.

In this sample, this clone turned up a few times. The chain uses TRBV5-1 and TRBJ1-1; D gene unclear. V lost 0 bases to trimming and J lost 5 bases, with 11 bases between them. Germline loops: CDR1 SGHRS, CDR2 YFSETQ. The CDR3 covers 14 residues. The CDR3 nucleotides are TGCGCCAGCAGCTTGGGGGGTCGAGGGACTGAAGCTTTCTTT. Amino acids: CASSLGGRGTEAFF.

The chain links TRBV5-4 to TRBJ1-2, with D hard to call. Germline V CDR1 and CDR2: SGHNT, YYREEE (reference sequence). The length of the CDR3 is 15 residues. The V and J ends lost 0 bases and 7 bases respectively, with 16 bases between them. CDR3 nucleotides: TGTGCCAGCAGCTTGGGGCTTTCGCAGAGAGGTGGCTACACCTTC. This codes for CASSLGLSQRGGYTF.

This clone has just a few counts. The genes are TRBV11-2 and TRBJ1-1; the match to TRBD1 covers 10 bases. Per germline, CDR1 SGHAT and CDR2 FQNNGV. This CDR3 contains 16 residues. Trimming cost V 3 bases and J 3 bases; bases outside gene matches: 7. CDR3: CASSFDRGRRDTEAFF. The DNA of the CDR3 is TGTGCCAGCAGCTTCGACAGGGGGCGTAGGGACACTGAAGCTTTCTTT.

DNA for the CDR3: TGTGCCAGCTCACCAGGCGTGAGGGCGGAGTACTTC. This encodes CASSPGVRAEYF. V usage is TRBV18 and J usage is TRBJ2-7, with D maybe TRBD2 (5 bases). The V end was cut by 2 bases, the J end by 11 bases, with 13 bases between. This CDR3 contains 12 residues. Germline V gene sequence: CDR1 KGHSH, CDR2 LQKENI.

This chain links TRBV5-8 with TRBJ1-4; 7 nucleotides line up with TRBD1. After removal of 4 bases from V and 8 bases from J, the junction contained 8 bases not matched to a gene. This CDR3 has 14 residues. Looked up from germline, CDR1 is SGHTS and CDR2 is YDEGEE. CDR3 nucleotides: TGTGCCAGCAGCGGGGGACAGACGGGCGAAAAACTGTTTTTT. It is translated as CASSGGQTGEKLFF. The whole variable domain, filled in from reference TRBV5-8 and TRBJ1-4, reads EAGVTQSPTHLIKTRGQQATLRCSPISGHTSVYWYQQALGLGLQFLLWYDEGEERNRGNFPPRFSGRQFPNYSSELNVNALELEDSALYLCASSGGQTGEKLFFGSGTQLSVL.

This clone showed up just once. The chain uses TRBV9 and TRBJ1-1, with D tentatively TRBD1 (6 bases). The CDR3 has 15 residues. Germline V gene sequence: CDR1 SGDLS, CDR2 YYNGEE. The V end lost 3 bases, the J end lost 1 base, and 13 bases lay between the germline ends. The CDR3 sequence: CASSAKQGANTEAFF. The CDR3 DNA reads as TGTGCCAGCAGCGCCAAACAGGGAGCGAACACTGAAGCTTTCTTT.

In its sample, this clone was seen once. The rearrangement joins TRBV6-6 to TRBJ1-3; TRBD1 agrees at 7 bases. The CDR3 has 15 amino acids. Germline V gene sequence: CDR1 MNHNY, CDR2 SVGAGI (reference sequence). The trim removed 6 bases at V and 2 bases at J, leaving 7 bases unmatched. The CDR3 coding sequence is TGTGCCAGCAGGGAAAATGACAGGGCTGGAAACACCATATATTTT. Its protein product is CASRENDRAGNTIYF.

The chain links TRBV4-2 to TRBJ2-3; D is possibly TRBD1 (5 bases). Trimming took 8 bases from V and 3 from J, leaving 12 bases between them. The CDR3 sequence is 13 residues long. Germline V gene lookup returns CDR1 LGHNA and CDR2 YNFKEQ. This CDR3 is CASWGQATDTQYF. The CDR3 coding sequence is TGTGCCAGCTGGGGCCAAGCGACAGATACGCAGTATTTT.

The chain has TRBV29-1 and TRBJ2-2; D remains unclear. The CDR3 is 13 amino acids. The germline gives CDR1 SQVTM, CDR2 ANQGSEA. The V end was cut by 6 bases, the J end by 2 bases, with 10 bases between. For the CDR3, the DNA is TGCAGCGTGGCCGTGACTAACACCGGGGAGCTGTTTTTT. Protein sequence: CSVAVTNTGELFF.

This chain uses TRBV5-1 with TRBJ2-2, with 8 bases that match TRBD1. CDR1 SGHRS and CDR2 YFSETQ come from the germline V gene. The CDR3 consists of 15 residues. Trimming at V came to 4 bases and at J to 6 bases, leaving 8 bases not matched to a gene. CDR3 DNA: TGCGCCAGCAGCCCAGGGGGCACGCCGGCCGGGGAGCTGTTTTTT. Translated, it gives CASSPGGTPAGELFF. Full variable domain (missing parts from reference TRBV5-1 and TRBJ2-2): KAGVTQTPRYLIKTRGQQVTLSCSPISGHRSVSWYQQTPGQGLQFLFEYFSETQRNKGNFPGRFSGRQFSNSRSEMNVSTLELGDSALYLCASSPGGTPAGELFFGEGSRLTVL.

This clone was seen once. The CDR3 DNA follows: TGTGCCAGCAGCATAGACCCTAGCGAGGAAAACATTCAGTACTTC. Translated, it gives CASSIDPSEENIQYF. The chain is built from TRBV7-2 and TRBJ2-4; D possibly corresponds to TRBD2 (6 bases). V lost 5 bases to trimming and J lost 5 bases, with 16 bases between them. The CDR3 spans 15 residues. Germline-derived CDR1 and CDR2 are SGHTA and FQGNSA.

This clone turned up a few times. Other DNA sequences of this sample code for an identical CDR3. Here the CDR3 reads CASRYYYEQYF. The CDR3 DNA sequence: TGTGCCAGCAGATATTACTACGAGCAGTACTTC. V usage is TRBV2 and J usage is TRBJ2-7; D gene unclear. In germline, CDR1 is SNHLY, CDR2 FYNNEI. The CDR3 has 11 residues. V lost 6 bases, J lost 3 bases, and 6 bases lay in between.

This clone was recorded only once. This chain joins TRBV5-6 and TRBJ2-3; 10 bases match TRBD2. The CDR3 runs 16 residues. J gave up 2 bases and V 4 bases, and 7 bases lay outside the gene matches. Looked up from germline, CDR1 is SGHDT and CDR2 is YYEEEE. The chain's CDR3 is CASSRVGLAATDTQYF. The CDR3 coding sequence is TGTGCCAGCAGCAGAGTAGGACTAGCGGCCACAGATACGCAGTATTTT.

The rearrangement joins TRBV29-1 to TRBJ1-1; TRBD1 might be the D (6 bases). CDR1 and CDR2 (germline): SQVTM, ANQGSEA. The CDR3 is 12 residues long. V lost 8 bases, J lost 1 base, and 11 bases lay in between. Written as DNA, the CDR3 is TGCAGCACAGGACAGTCGAACACTGAAGCTTTCTTT. Protein product: CSTGQSNTEAFF.

The chain recombines TRBV6-1 with TRBJ2-5, with 8 bases aligning to TRBD1. This CDR3 is built from 14 residues. CDR1 and CDR2 from the germline V gene are MNHNS and SASEGT. V was pared by 1 base and J by 7 bases, with 5 bases of the junction left unmatched. This chain's CDR3 is CASSEGGQGRTQYF. CDR3 nucleotides: TGTGCCAGCAGTGAAGGAGGACAGGGACGGACCCAGTACTTC.

The chain's CDR3 is CASSLRYQPQHF. In nucleotides, the CDR3 is TGTGCCAGCAGCTTGCGGTATCAGCCCCAGCATTTT. This chain joins TRBV5-8 and TRBJ1-5; unclear D gene. The germline gives CDR1 SGHTS, CDR2 YDEGEE. V shed 1 base and J shed 5 bases, with 4 bases lying between them. The CDR3 runs 12 residues.

The chain uses TRBV6-5 and TRBJ1-2; D not resolved. Germline assignment: CDR1 MNHEY and CDR2 SVGAGI. V was trimmed by 2 bases and J by 9 bases, leaving 16 bases between them. This CDR3 spans 14 amino acids. CDR3 residues: CASSYRRARWSYTF. The CDR3 DNA sequence: TGTGCCAGCAGTTACCGGCGGGCGCGGTGGAGCTACACCTTC.

In its sample, this clone was seen a few times. Other DNA sequences from this sample encode an identical CDR3 as well. The chain links TRBV30 to TRBJ1-3; the D is unclear. CDR1 GTSNPN and CDR2 SVGIG come from the germline V gene (reference sequence). Trimming stripped 3 bases from V and 4 bases from J, with 7 bases between. This CDR3 has 12 residues. The CDR3 region is CAWSPSGNTIYF. The CDR3 nucleotides read TGTGCCTGGAGCCCGAGCGGAAACACCATATATTTT.

The CDR3 DNA follows: TGTGCCAGCAGCTTAGCCCTGTATCCAGGGGGGAGCTATGGCTACACCTTC. Protein product: CASSLALYPGGSYGYTF. The chain couples TRBV13 to TRBJ1-2; 7 nucleotides line up with TRBD1. V dropped 1 base and J dropped 4; count of bases not matched to a gene: 12. The CDR3 length is 17 residues. Germline CDR1 PRHDT, CDR2 FYEKMQ (reference sequence).

CDR3 sequence reads: CASSEGQGISGNTIYF. DNA of the CDR3: TGTGCCAGCAGTGAGGGACAGGGGATCTCTGGAAACACCATATATTTT. The chain links TRBV2 to TRBJ1-3; TRBD1 agrees at 10 bases. The CDR3 covers 16 residues. Germline V gives CDR1 SNHLY, CDR2 FYNNEI. The junction had 2 bases not matched to a gene; V was cut back by 3 bases and J by 0 bases. The whole variable domain, remainder taken from reference TRBV2 and TRBJ1-3, is EPEVTQTPSHQVTQMGQEVILRCVPISNHLYFYWYRQILGQKVEFLVSFYNNEISEKSEIFDDQFSVERPDGSNFTLKIRSTKLEDSAMYFCASSEGQGISGNTIYFGEGSWLTVV.